The source of this T cell receptor (beta chain) is a study of beta chain features in type 1 diabetes. Whole-study findings and limits: VDJ junctions from patients with type 1 diabetes contained fewer insertions and more deletions. There was a moderate but significant shortening of TCRB CDR3s in all four CD4+ subsets of Type 1 diabetes patients.

CD45RO/CCR7/CD25/CD127/CD95/CD27 separated CD4+ naive, central memory, regulatory and stem cell-like memory cells by sorting. CDR1 is SQVTM and CDR2 is ANQGSEA in the germline V gene. This CDR3 contains 11 residues. The V gene end was trimmed by 4 bases and the J gene end by 7 bases; junction bases not matched to a gene: 4. This clone was seen more than once but under ten times. The antigen is undetermined. Every bit of the isolated RNA underwent reverse transcription, so sequencing read expressed TCRB transcripts. Method: immunoSEQ multiplex PCR; TCRdb's copy keeps in-frame clones and lacks some. The repertoire holds more than 550,000 clones, with over 12% as singletons.

Sequences were obtained from naive CD4+ T cells from blood. J is TRBJ2-7 and V is TRBV29-1; the match to TRBD2 covers 7 bases. This TCR derives from a man between 18 and 29 years old with type 1 diabetes. This CDR3 is CSVGIAGEQYF. CDR3 nucleotides: TGCAGCGTTGGGATAGCGGGTGAGCAGTACTTC.